This TCR beta chain was recovered during a study of cytomegalovirus exposure and HLA in healthy donors. Study results and limitations: A later analysis showed TCR association rates differing by HLA locus, peaking at DRB1 and lowest at HLA-C. Reported results showed that the classifier diagnosed cytomegalovirus status with high specificity and sensitivity. It has been reported that TCR beta sequences accurately predicted the HLA-A and HLA-B alleles of most subjects.

With regard to this clone: Its specificity is not known.

Primers: 60 Vbeta forward and 13 Jbeta reverse. Here immunoSEQ multiplex PCR was the method, and the copy in TCRdb shows in-frame clones only, minus some. Among around 130,000 clones, roughly 77% were seen once, and the ten largest hold less than 6.5%. Germline values: CDR1 ENHRY, CDR2 SYGVKD. V was pared by 3 bases and J by 2 bases, with 1 base of the junction left unmatched. CDR3 length: 14 amino acids. The chain couples TRBV10-3 to TRBJ1-5; 7 bases match TRBD1. The source of this sequence is a woman in her thirties or forties in good health and CMV-seropositive. The sample was PBMCs. CDR3 in DNA: TGTGCCATCAGTGATGGACAGGGCAATCAGCCCCAGCATTTT. Its protein is CAISDGQGNQPQHF.